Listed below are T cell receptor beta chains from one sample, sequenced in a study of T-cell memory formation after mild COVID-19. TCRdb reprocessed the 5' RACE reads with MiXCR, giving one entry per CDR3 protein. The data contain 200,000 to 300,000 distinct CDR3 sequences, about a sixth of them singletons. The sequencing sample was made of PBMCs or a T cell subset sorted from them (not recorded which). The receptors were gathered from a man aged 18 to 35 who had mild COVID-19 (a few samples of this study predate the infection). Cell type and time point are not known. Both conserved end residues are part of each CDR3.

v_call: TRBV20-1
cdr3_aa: CSATSPYEQYF

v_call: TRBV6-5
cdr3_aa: CASSRGGGLYF

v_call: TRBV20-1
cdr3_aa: CSAPGTSGSTYYNEQFF

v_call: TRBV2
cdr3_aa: CASSETTGEGTGELFF

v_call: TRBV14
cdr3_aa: CASSRGQGRTEAFF

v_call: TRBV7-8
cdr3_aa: CASSLGGQGSLWPQHF

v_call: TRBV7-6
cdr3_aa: CASSQDRGNYNEQFF

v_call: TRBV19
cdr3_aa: CASSRTGALNTEAFF

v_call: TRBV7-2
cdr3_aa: CASRLTGGADTQYF

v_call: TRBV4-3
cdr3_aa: CASSQDAGAYGTQYF

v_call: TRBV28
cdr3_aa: CASSILGTGGFSPLHF

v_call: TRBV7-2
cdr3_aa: CASSQQGQHGELFF

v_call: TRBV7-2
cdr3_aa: CASSLVAAGRSETQYF

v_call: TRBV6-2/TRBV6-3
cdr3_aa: CASSYGRDRGYSGNQPQHF

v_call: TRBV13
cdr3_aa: CASSLAHDVEQYF

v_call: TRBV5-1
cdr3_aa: CASSFLPGQTEQFF

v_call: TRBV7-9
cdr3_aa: CASSYLGLAEAGELFF

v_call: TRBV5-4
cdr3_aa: CASSLDRGRAVGSAEAFF

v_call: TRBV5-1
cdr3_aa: CASSLTGSFGAEAFF

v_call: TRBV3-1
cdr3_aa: CASSQAPRDEQFF

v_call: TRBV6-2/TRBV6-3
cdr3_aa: CASSYPTGQGTTEAFF

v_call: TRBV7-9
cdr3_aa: CASSSSGSEKLFF

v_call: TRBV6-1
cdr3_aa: CASSEAEPVVGELFF

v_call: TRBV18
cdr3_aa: CASSTGRGGETQYF

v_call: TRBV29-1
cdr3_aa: CSARQDLNTEAFF

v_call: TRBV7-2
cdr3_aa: CATRGGASSTDTQYF

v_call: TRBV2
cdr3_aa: CASTEGGSTDTQYF

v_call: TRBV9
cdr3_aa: CASMAKQFF

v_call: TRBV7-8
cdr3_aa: CASSPRGSQPQHF

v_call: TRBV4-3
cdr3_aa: CASSQSGWEQFF

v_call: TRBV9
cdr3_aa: CASSVDRGSYNEQFF

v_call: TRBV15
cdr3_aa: CATAIADRAKLFF

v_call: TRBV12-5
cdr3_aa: CASGTLPGTQETQYF

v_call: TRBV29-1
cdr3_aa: CSVAPAGSGVLKETQYF

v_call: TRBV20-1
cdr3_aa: CSARELATGELFF

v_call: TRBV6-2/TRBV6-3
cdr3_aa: CASSYVTSGESDTQYF

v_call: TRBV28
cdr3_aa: CASSELLSSYNEQFF

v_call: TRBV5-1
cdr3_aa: CASSPGSSGNTIYF

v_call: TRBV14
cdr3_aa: CASSQARYEQFF

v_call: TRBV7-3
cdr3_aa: CASSLGILAGFTDTQYF

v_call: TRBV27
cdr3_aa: CASSMGQSNTEAFF

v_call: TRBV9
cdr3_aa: CASTLGGTSGYNEQFF

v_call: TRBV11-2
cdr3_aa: CASSWSGDSNYGYTF

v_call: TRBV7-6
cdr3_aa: CASSQRQGTVYEQYF

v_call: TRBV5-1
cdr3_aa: CASTVGTEAFF

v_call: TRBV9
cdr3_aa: CASTGGGARPTGELFF

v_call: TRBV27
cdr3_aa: CASSLMANTEAFF

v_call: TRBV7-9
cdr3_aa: CASSHMDQPQHF

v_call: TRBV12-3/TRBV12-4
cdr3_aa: CASTRGQETQYF

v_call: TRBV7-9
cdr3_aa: CASSPPGQIMNTEAFF

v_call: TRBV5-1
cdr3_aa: CASSWGQAGPEAFF

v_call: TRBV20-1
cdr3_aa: CSGAGGPSSYNEQFF

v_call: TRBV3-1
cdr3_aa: CASSQGGATIYEQYF

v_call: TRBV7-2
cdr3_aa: CASSLGWDPTDTQYF

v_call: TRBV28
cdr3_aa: CASSLTTNRDRDTQYF